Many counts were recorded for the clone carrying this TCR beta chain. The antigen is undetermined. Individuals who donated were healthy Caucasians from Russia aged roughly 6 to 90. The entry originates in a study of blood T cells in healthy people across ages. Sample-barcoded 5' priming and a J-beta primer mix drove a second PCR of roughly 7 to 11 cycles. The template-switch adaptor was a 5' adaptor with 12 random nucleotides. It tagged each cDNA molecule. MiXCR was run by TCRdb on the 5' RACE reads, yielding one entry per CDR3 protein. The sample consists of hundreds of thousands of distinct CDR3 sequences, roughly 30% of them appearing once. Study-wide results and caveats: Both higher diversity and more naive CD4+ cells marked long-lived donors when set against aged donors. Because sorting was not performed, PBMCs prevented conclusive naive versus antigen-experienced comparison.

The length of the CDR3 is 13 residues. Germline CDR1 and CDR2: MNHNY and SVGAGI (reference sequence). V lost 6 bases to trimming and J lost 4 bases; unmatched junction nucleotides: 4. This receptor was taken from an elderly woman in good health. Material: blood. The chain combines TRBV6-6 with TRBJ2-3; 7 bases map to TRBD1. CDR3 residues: CASRPTGADTQYF. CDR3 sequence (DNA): TGTGCCAGCAGGCCCACAGGGGCAGATACGCAGTATTTT.